The sample holds many counts of the clone carrying this T cell receptor beta chain. Its target is unknown. The library attached unique molecular identifiers to individual cDNA molecules. TCRdb reprocessed the RACE reads with MiXCR, giving one entry per CDR3 protein. There are about 120,000 distinct CDR3 sequences in the sample; around 10% occur only once, and about 1.4% lies in the top ten. CDR1 and CDR2 (germline): LNHDA, SQIVND (reference sequence). The CDR3 is 14 amino acids. V was clipped by 11 bases and J by 0 bases, with 11 bases between them. This specimen belongs to a study of human T cells and chemical hapten exposure. Looking at the study overall: Small pooled library volume differences mainly caused per-sample TCR yield variation. General study results and limits: With DPC sensitization, TCRs exceeding 1 in 1000 frequency showed no change.

The time point denotes: patch test 1, 2 weeks after DPC sensitization. The sample's treatment: therapeutic diphenylcyclopropenone sensitization with weekly scalp DPC. This sequence originates from a woman aged 50 to 60 with alopecia areata. Some clones in this sample may be carry-over from other donors' samples. The chain recombines TRBV19 with TRBJ2-6, with D perhaps TRBD2 (6 bases). The sequencing here drew on whole blood, taken in connection with sensitization to the hapten diphenylcyclopropenone (DPC). CDR3 in DNA: TGTGCCGGAGGGTCCCGCTCTGGGGCCAACGTCCTGACTTTC. It translates to CAGGSRSGANVLTF.